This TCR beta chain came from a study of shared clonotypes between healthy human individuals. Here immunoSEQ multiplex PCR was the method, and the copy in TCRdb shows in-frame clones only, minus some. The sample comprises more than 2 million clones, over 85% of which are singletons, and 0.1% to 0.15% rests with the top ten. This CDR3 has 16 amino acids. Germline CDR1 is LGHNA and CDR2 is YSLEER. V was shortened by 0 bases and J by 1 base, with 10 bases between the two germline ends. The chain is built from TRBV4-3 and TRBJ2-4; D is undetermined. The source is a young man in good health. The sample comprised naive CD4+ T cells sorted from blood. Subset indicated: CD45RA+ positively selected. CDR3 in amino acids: CASSQDLVPAKNIQYF. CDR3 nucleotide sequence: TGCGCCAGCAGCCAAGATTTGGTTCCCGCCAAAAACATTCAGTACTTC.